What follows is one T cell receptor (beta chain) and its context. The conserved final phenylalanine or tryptophan is absent from the CDR3, which likely points to a read error. The sample comes from a study of patients and donors after allogeneic stem cell transplantation. Each CDR3 protein is one row after TCRdb ran MiXCR on the RT-PCR reads. The table records about a million distinct CDR3 sequences, roughly 18% of them present only once. The CDR3 has 12 residues. Unmatched junction bases numbered 10, after V lost 10 bases and J lost 10 bases. CDR1 and CDR2 from the germline V gene are SNHLY and FYNNEI.

The receptor was derived from a human donor who was either an allogeneic HSCT recipient or a stem cell or donor lymphocyte infusion donor (not recorded which). It is not recorded whose cells these are; they may come from a transplant donor. Source material: blood, either unsorted or a sorted T cell fraction (not recorded which). The J gene is TRBJ1-1, the V gene TRBV2; 9 bases line up with TRBD1. This chain's CDR3 is CATRNRGRGAFL. The CDR3 DNA reads as TGTGCCACTAGAAACAGGGGGCGCGGAGCTTTCCTT.